This T cell receptor (beta chain) was profiled in a study of T cell changes during pregnancy in multiple sclerosis. The assay was immunoSEQ multiplex PCR, and TCRdb's table has in-frame clones only and misses some. The sample has about 97,000 clones, around nine tenths seen once. The sequence derives from a female donor in good health, enrolled as a control in a pregnancy study. Specimen: peripheral blood, collected in the second trimester of pregnancy.

The CDR3, as DNA: TGTGCCAGCAGCCCAGACAGGTTTAATGAAAAACTGTTTTTT. Residues: CASSPDRFNEKLFF. The rearrangement joins TRBV7-9 to TRBJ1-4; possible D gene TRBD1, 6 bases. The germline V gene has CDR1 SEHNR and CDR2 FQNEAQ (reference sequence). Trimming left V 5 bases short and J 4 bases short, with 11 bases between. The CDR3 spans 14 residues.